One and the same sample provided the 27 T cell receptor beta chains below, sequenced in a study of cytomegalovirus exposure and HLA in healthy donors. PCR used 60 Vbeta primers and 13 Jbeta primers. Here immunoSEQ multiplex PCR was the method, and the copy in TCRdb shows in-frame clones only, minus some. The table includes roughly 190,000 clones, around 79% detected once. The sequencing sample was made of PBMCs. The receptors derive from a woman in her forties or fifties in good health and CMV-seronegative.

The chain uses TRBV18 and TRBJ1-4, with D perhaps matching TRBD1 (6 bases). The CDR3 extends over 15 amino acids. The germline V gene encodes CDR1 KGHSH and CDR2 LQKENI. V was shortened by 10 bases and J by 2 bases, with 17 bases between the two germline ends. The CDR3 spells CATRGGSGTNEKLFF. The CDR3 bases are TGTGCCACCCGGGGGGGCAGTGGCACTAATGAAAAACTGTTTTTT.

This chain connects TRBV6-6 to TRBJ2-1, with D unresolved. Germline V lookup: CDR1 MNHNY, CDR2 SVGAGI (reference sequence). The CDR3 has 12 residues. Between the trimmed V and J ends, which lost 2 bases and 4 bases, there was a span of 3 bases. CDR3: CASSYPYNEQFF. The CDR3 nucleotides are TGTGCCAGCAGTTACCCTTACAATGAGCAGTTCTTC.

This chain links TRBV5-8 with TRBJ2-7; 10 positions match TRBD1. With 3 bases clipped from V and 4 bases from J, the junction kept 7 bases outside the gene matches. There are 15 residues in the CDR3. The germline CDR1 and CDR2 sequences are SGHTS and YDEGEE. In nucleotides, the CDR3 is TGTGCCAGCAGCTCGCTGACAGGGGGCGAATACGAGCAGTACTTC. It specifies CASSSLTGGEYEQYF. Variable domain in full (rest from reference TRBV5-8 and TRBJ2-7): EAGVTQSPTHLIKTRGQQATLRCSPISGHTSVYWYQQALGLGLQFLLWYDEGEERNRGNFPPRFSGRQFPNYSSELNVNALELEDSALYLCASSSLTGGEYEQYFGPGTRLTVT.

This chain uses TRBV29-1 with TRBJ2-7; TRBD1 matches 8 bases. The CDR3 length is 13 residues. The V segment lost 3 bases and the J segment 4 bases; nucleotides outside the gene matches: 5. Per germline, CDR1 SQVTM and CDR2 ANQGSEA. This chain's CDR3 is CSVETGAGYEQYF. DNA of the CDR3: TGCAGCGTTGAGACAGGGGCTGGTTACGAGCAGTACTTC.

The chain is built from TRBV4-3 and TRBJ1-2, with TRBD1 matching over 7 bases. CDR1 and CDR2 (germline): LGHNA, YSLEER. The CDR3 is made up of 14 amino acids. After removal of 0 bases from V and 13 bases from J, the junction contained 11 bases not matched to a gene. CDR3 nucleotides: TGCGCCAGCAGCCAAGACGGGGGTCCGACAGGGTGCACCTTC. Translating gives CASSQDGGPTGCTF.

This chain connects TRBV2 to TRBJ2-1, with 12 nucleotides matching TRBD2. Germline CDR1 SNHLY, CDR2 FYNNEI. V shed 6 bases and J 4 bases; nucleotides not matched to a gene: 4. The CDR3 is made up of 15 amino acids. CDR3 region: CASRAGTSGYNEQFF. In nucleotides, the CDR3 is TGTGCCAGCAGGGCCGGGACTAGCGGGTACAATGAGCAGTTCTTC.

This clone has a handful of counts. The chain couples TRBV6-1 to TRBJ1-1, with a tentative D call TRBD1 (5 bases). Looked up from germline, CDR1 is MNHNS and CDR2 is SASEGT. Trimming removed 2 bases from V and 2 bases from J, with 9 bases in between. CDR3 length: 14 residues. This CDR3 reads CASSEYTGNTEAFF. The CDR3 region has the DNA TGTGCCAGCAGTGAATACACAGGAAACACTGAAGCTTTCTTT.

The chain has TRBV19 and TRBJ1-5; TRBD1 matches 10 bases. V trimming: 4 bases; J trimming: 2 bases; junction bases outside the gene matches: 2. This CDR3 comprises 15 residues. Germline assignment: CDR1 LNHDA and CDR2 SQIVND (reference sequence). The CDR3 coding sequence is TGTGCCAGTAGTAGTGGACAGGGGGGCAATCAGCCCCAGCATTTT. Protein product: CASSSGQGGNQPQHF.

Here the CDR3 DNA reads TGTGCCAGCAGCTCCGGGTGGACTAGCGGGAGCGGAAGTACCGGGGAGCTGTTTTTT. It is translated as CASSSGWTSGSGSTGELFF. V gene TRBV14 combines with J gene TRBJ2-2; 13 positions agree with TRBD2. The CDR3 sequence is 19 residues long. The trim removed 5 bases at V and 5 bases at J, leaving 14 bases unmatched. Germline-derived CDR1 and CDR2 are SGHDN and FVKESK. The whole variable domain, remainder taken from reference TRBV14 and TRBJ2-2, is EAGVTQFPSHSVIEKGQTVTLRCDPISGHDNLYWYRRVMGKEIKFLLHFVKESKQDESGMPNNRFLAERTGGTYSTLKVQPAELEDSGVYFCASSSGWTSGSGSTGELFFGEGSRLTVL.

This clone was counted between two and nine times. The chain recombines TRBV28 with TRBJ2-5, with D tentatively TRBD2 (7 bases). This CDR3 has 12 residues. V was pared by 3 bases and J by 7 bases, with 9 bases between. CDR1 and CDR2 (germline): MDHEN, SYDVKM. The CDR3 here is CASSFGGATQYF. The CDR3 coding sequence is TGTGCCAGCAGTTTTGGGGGGGCGACCCAGTACTTC.

The V call is TRBV4-3, the J call TRBJ2-2; TRBD2 might be the D (6 bases). The CDR3 totals 17 residues. V lost 0 bases, J lost 4 bases, and 15 bases lay in between. From germline, CDR1 is LGHNA and CDR2 YSLEER. CDR3 nucleotides: TGCGCCAGCAGCCAAGAAGGGAAGAAGGGAGGCACCGGGGAGCTGTTTTTT. Translated: CASSQEGKKGGTGELFF.

The chain links TRBV9 to TRBJ1-3, with 8 positions matching TRBD1. CDR1 is SGDLS and CDR2 is YYNGEE in the germline V gene. Trimming took 0 bases from V and 4 from J; bases not matched to a gene: 6. The CDR3 runs 16 residues. DNA for the CDR3: TGTGCCAGCAGCGTAGAACTACAGGGGGACGGAAACACCATATATTTT. This gives the protein CASSVELQGDGNTIYF.

This clone was seen a handful of times. In DNA form, the CDR3 reads TGCAGCGTTGTAGGCGGAGATAGCAATCAGCCCCAGCATTTT. Its translation: CSVVGGDSNQPQHF. The chain combines TRBV29-1 with TRBJ1-5; no firm D call. Germline CDR1 SQVTM, CDR2 ANQGSEA. V gave up 4 bases and J gave up 0 bases, with 10 bases separating them. The CDR3 is made up of 14 amino acids.

CDR3 bases: TGTGCCAGCAGTTCTCCCGTGCTAGCGGCTAACACCGGGGAGCTGTTTTTT. This translates into CASSSPVLAANTGELFF. This chain links TRBV28 with TRBJ2-2, with 7 bases lining up with TRBD2. Germline CDR1 MDHEN, CDR2 SYDVKM. Germline trimming cut 4 bases from V and 2 bases from J; bases unmatched to any gene: 10. This CDR3 spans 17 amino acids.

The genes are TRBV2 and TRBJ1-1, with 7 positions matching TRBD1. Losses at the gene ends were 6 bases for V and 1 base for J; bases not matched to a gene: 5. Germline V gene sequence: CDR1 SNHLY, CDR2 FYNNEI. The CDR3 spans 14 residues. This CDR3 reads CASSDRQGNTEAFF. In nucleotides, the CDR3 is TGTGCCAGCAGCGATCGACAGGGGAACACTGAAGCTTTCTTT.

This chain uses TRBV11-2 with TRBJ1-1, with a possible D match to TRBD1 (5 bases). Per the germline V gene, CDR1 is SGHAT and CDR2 is FQNNGV. V lost 6 bases, J lost 1 base, and 18 bases lay in between. The CDR3 covers 16 residues. The CDR3 bases are TGTGCCAGCAGTTCCGTTATGATCGACAGGAACACTGAAGCTTTCTTT. Its translation is CASSSVMIDRNTEAFF. Combining the CDR3 with reference TRBV11-2 and TRBJ1-1 gives the whole variable domain EAGVAQSPRYKIIEKRQSVAFWCNPISGHATLYWYQQILGQGPKLLIQFQNNGVVDDSQLPKDRFSAERLKGVDSTLKIQPAKLEDSAVYLCASSSVMIDRNTEAFFGQGTRLTVV.

This clone was seen only a few times. The chain employs TRBV29-1 and TRBJ1-2; 11 positions match TRBD1. The germline V gene has CDR1 SQVTM and CDR2 ANQGSEA. J lost 8 bases, V lost 7 bases, and 6 bases had no gene match. CDR3 length: 12 residues. The chain's CDR3 is CSAGTGGQGYTF. The CDR3 coding sequence is TGCAGCGCCGGGACAGGGGGTCAGGGCTACACCTTC.

The chain links TRBV7-3 to TRBJ2-1, with 11 bases fitting TRBD2. This CDR3 region has 18 residues. Trimming took 4 bases from V and 1 from J; bases not matched to a gene: 9. Per the germline V gene, CDR1 is SGHTA and CDR2 is FQGTGA. The CDR3 spells CASSSNGLAGASYNEQFF. As DNA, the CDR3 is TGTGCCAGCAGCTCCAACGGACTAGCGGGCGCATCCTACAATGAGCAGTTCTTC.

This clone has more than one count but fewer than ten. The chain employs TRBV5-1 and TRBJ2-3; D not resolved. The ends were cut back, 0 bases at V and 0 bases at J, with 8 bases in the middle. CDR3 length equals 15 residues. CDR1 SGHRS and CDR2 YFSETQ come from the germline V gene. CDR3 sequence reads: CASSLAFSSTDTQYF. CDR3 DNA: TGCGCCAGCAGCTTGGCGTTCTCTAGCACAGATACGCAGTATTTT.

This clone was counted a single time. The chain uses TRBV7-9 and TRBJ2-3; 13 bases line up with TRBD2. Germline V gene sequence: CDR1 SEHNR, CDR2 FQNEAQ (reference sequence). The ends lost 6 bases at V and 4 bases at J; junction bases unmatched: 4. CDR3 length: 15 residues. This CDR3 is CASSRTSGGPDTQYF. The CDR3 DNA is TGTGCCAGCAGTCGGACTAGCGGGGGCCCAGATACGCAGTATTTT.

V usage is TRBV18 and J usage is TRBJ1-1, with 8 bases aligning to TRBD1. The CDR3 consists of 14 residues. Trimming took 4 bases from V and 4 from J; bases not matched to a gene: 5. The germline CDR1 and CDR2 sequences are KGHSH and LQKENI. The CDR3 nucleotides read TGTGCCAGCTCACAAAGACAGGGGTCCACTGAAGCTTTCTTT. Translation gives CASSQRQGSTEAFF.

The chain recombines TRBV10-3 with TRBJ2-3, with 9 nucleotides matching TRBD2. Losses at the gene ends were 4 bases for V and 1 base for J; bases not matched to a gene: 6. Looked up from germline, CDR1 is ENHRY and CDR2 is SYGVKD. The CDR3 covers 16 residues. The CDR3, as DNA: TGTGCCATCAGTGCCATAGCGGGAGCGGGCACAGATACGCAGTATTTT. The encoded protein is CAISAIAGAGTDTQYF.

V is TRBV19 and J is TRBJ2-3; unclear D gene. Germline CDR1 is LNHDA and CDR2 is SQIVND (reference sequence). This CDR3 spans 13 amino acids. Trimming stripped 3 bases from V and 3 bases from J, with 7 bases between. CDR3 loop: CASSIAVTDTQYF. As DNA, the CDR3 is TGTGCCAGTAGTATCGCGGTTACAGATACGCAGTATTTT.

The chain couples TRBV28 to TRBJ2-2; the D gene is possibly TRBD1 (6 bases). V lost 6 bases and J 1 base, leaving 12 bases between the germline ends. The CDR3 is 15 amino acids. In germline, CDR1 is MDHEN, CDR2 SYDVKM. DNA of the CDR3: TGTGCCAGCAGGAGGGGGAGATTGAACACCGGGGAGCTGTTTTTT. It encodes CASRRGRLNTGELFF.

This chain joins TRBV29-1 and TRBJ1-1, with TRBD1 identical over 9 bases. The junction had 10 bases not matched to a gene; V was cut back by 7 bases and J by 4 bases. The CDR3 loop spans 14 amino acids. CDR1 is SQVTM and CDR2 is ANQGSEA in the germline V gene. CDR3 amino acids: CSATGGSVSTEAFF. For the CDR3, the DNA is TGCAGCGCTACAGGGGGCTCGGTGAGCACTGAAGCTTTCTTT. The variable domain in full, with the rest retrieved from reference TRBV29-1 and TRBJ1-1, is SAVISQKPSRDICQRGTSLTIQCQVDSQVTMMFWYRQQPGQSLTLIATANQGSEATYESGFVIDKFPISRPNLTFSTLTVSNMSPEDSSIYLCSATGGSVSTEAFFGQGTRLTVV.

V usage is TRBV10-3 and J usage is TRBJ1-4, with D hard to call. CDR3 size: 15 residues. The V gene lost 0 bases and the J gene lost 8 bases, with 13 bases spanning the gap. Germline values: CDR1 ENHRY, CDR2 SYGVKD. CDR3 residues: CAISESGGKGEKLFF. The DNA for the CDR3 is TGTGCCATCAGTGAGTCGGGAGGGAAGGGCGAAAAACTGTTTTTT.

This chain links TRBV5-8 with TRBJ1-2; a weak D match, TRBD1 (5 bases). CDR1 SGHTS and CDR2 YDEGEE come from the germline V gene. Deletions cut 0 bases from V and 6 bases from J, with 18 bases between. The CDR3 is 16 amino acids. CDR3 bases: TGTGCCAGCAGCTTGGGCTCCGGGACTCGGAGGCATGGCTACACCTTC. Translated: CASSLGSGTRRHGYTF.